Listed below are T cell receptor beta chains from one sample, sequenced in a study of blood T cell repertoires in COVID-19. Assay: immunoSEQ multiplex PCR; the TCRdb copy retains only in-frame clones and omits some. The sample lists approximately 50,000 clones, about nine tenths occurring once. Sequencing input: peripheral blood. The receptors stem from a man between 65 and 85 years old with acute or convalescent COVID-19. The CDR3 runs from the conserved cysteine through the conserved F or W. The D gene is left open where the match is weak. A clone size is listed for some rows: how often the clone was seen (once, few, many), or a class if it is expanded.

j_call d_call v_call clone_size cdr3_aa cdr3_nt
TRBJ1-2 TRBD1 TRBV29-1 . CSATDRANFDYGYTF TGCAGCGCTACAGACAGGGCTAACTTCGACTATGGCTACACCTTC
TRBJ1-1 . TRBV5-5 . CASSLELTVNTKAFF TGTGCCAGCAGCTTGGAGTTGACCGTGAACACTAAAGCTTTCTTT
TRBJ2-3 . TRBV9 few CASSVGTFTDTQYF TGTGCCAGCAGCGTAGGGACTTTCACAGATACGCAGTATTTT
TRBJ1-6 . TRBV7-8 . CASSSQGLSYNSPLHF TGTGCCAGCAGCTCACAGGGCCTCTCCTATAATTCACCCCTCCACTTT
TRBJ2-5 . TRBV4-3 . CASSQDPLREETQYF TGCGCCAGCAGCCAAGATCCCCTCAGGGAAGAGACCCAGTACTTC
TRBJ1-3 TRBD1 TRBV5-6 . CASSLQGVGNTIYF TGTGCCAGCAGCTTACAGGGGGTCGGAAACACCATATATTTT
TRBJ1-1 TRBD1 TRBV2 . CASSAHRGINTEAFF TGTGCCAGCAGTGCCCACAGGGGGATAAACACTGAAGCTTTCTTT
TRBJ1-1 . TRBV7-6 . CASSLGFAGGSRYLNTEAFF TGTGCCAGCAGCTTAGGATTCGCCGGGGGGTCTCGGTACTTGAACACTGAAGCTTTCTTT
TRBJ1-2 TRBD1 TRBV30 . CAWSADRAYGYTF TGTGCCTGGAGTGCGGACAGGGCCTATGGCTACACCTTC
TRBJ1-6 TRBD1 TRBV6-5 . CASSTQGALHF TGTGCCAGCAGTACGCAGGGGGCCCTCCACTTT
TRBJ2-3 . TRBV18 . CASSPPPRGSYTDTQYF TGTGCCAGCTCACCCCCCCCACGGGGGTCTTACACAGATACGCAGTATTTT
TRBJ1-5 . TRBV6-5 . CASSKTELQPQHF TGTGCCAGCAGCAAGACAGAGCTCCAGCCCCAGCATTTT